The 20 T cell receptor beta chains below were found in one sample sequenced in a study of T cell repertoires in cytomegalovirus infection. Antigens of these TCRs are unknown. TCRdb re-derived calls from the reads in MiXCR, one entry per CDR3 protein. Of more than 95,000 distinct CDR3 sequences listed, 25% to 35% are singletons. The sequencing here drew on CD8+ T cells from cultured PBMCs, taken from culture after CMV antigen stimulation. The receptor set was obtained from a human donor in good health (CMV status not recorded). Some clones in this sample may be carry-over from other donors' samples.

This clonotype was recorded many times. This sequence joins TRBV4-2 and TRBJ2-5, with unresolved D. With 1 base removed from V and 5 bases from J, the gap between germline ends came to 11 bases. Germline CDR1 is LGHNA and CDR2 is YNFKEQ. This CDR3 has 14 amino acids. CDR3 in DNA: TGTGCCAGCAGCCAAGGTTTCGGACGTGAGACCCAGTACTTC. Translated: CASSQGFGRETQYF.

The chain joins TRBV12-3 or TRBV12-4 to TRBJ2-3, with 7 bases matching TRBD1. J was trimmed by 2 bases and V by 5 bases; bases with no gene match: 10. The CDR3 length is 16 residues. The CDR3 spells CASSPDRDAYTDTQYF. CDR3 nucleotide sequence: TGTGCCAGCAGTCCCGACAGGGACGCCTACACAGATACGCAGTATTTT.

This clonotype appeared once. The V and J genes are TRBV10-3 and TRBJ1-2; D ambiguous. CDR3 size: 13 residues. Between the trimmed V and J ends, which lost 3 bases and 3 bases, there was a span of 8 bases. The germline CDR1 and CDR2 sequences are ENHRY and SYGVKD. The CDR3 loop is CAISDLKHYGYTF. CDR3 DNA sequence: TGTGCCATCAGTGACCTTAAACACTATGGCTACACCTTC.

The chain combines TRBV7-9 with TRBJ1-2, with D possibly TRBD1 on 6 matching bases. This CDR3 has 15 residues. Trimming stripped 5 bases from V and 6 bases from J, with 19 bases between. CDR1 is SEHNR and CDR2 is FQNEAQ in the germline V gene (reference sequence). CDR3 protein: CASSLGAGVIDGYTF. The CDR3, as DNA: TGTGCCAGCAGCCTTGGGGCAGGGGTTATAGATGGCTACACCTTC.

The V call is TRBV7-2, the J call TRBJ2-7, with a tentative D call TRBD1 (5 bases). The CDR3 length is 14 residues. Trimming cost V 1 base and J 6 bases, with 13 bases left between them. Germline V gives CDR1 SGHTA, CDR2 FQGNSA. The CDR3 region has the DNA TGTGCCAGCAGCTTAGACCCGGGTCAGGGCGAGCAGTACTTC. As protein: CASSLDPGQGEQYF.

This clonotype was counted only a few times. The chain uses TRBV12-3 or TRBV12-4 and TRBJ2-1, with 7 bases aligning to TRBD1. The CDR3 extends over 13 amino acids. J was trimmed by 8 bases and V by 4 bases; bases with no gene match: 5. CDR3 sequence: CASSSDRVHEQFF. The CDR3 nucleotides are TGTGCCAGCAGTTCTGACAGGGTCCATGAGCAGTTCTTC.

This clonotype occurred a few times. CDR3 DNA sequence: TGTGCCAGCAGTTTACCCGATGGACTACTGGGCTATGGCTACACCTTC. This translates into CASSLPDGLLGYGYTF. The chain couples TRBV28 to TRBJ1-2, with D hard to call. V gave up 2 bases and J gave up 4 bases, with 17 bases separating them. The CDR3 totals 16 residues. Germline CDR1 and CDR2: MDHEN and SYDVKM.

The CDR3 sequence is CSAPITGGAYYGYTF. In DNA form, the CDR3 reads TGCAGCGCACCGATTACAGGGGGAGCCTACTATGGCTACACCTTC. This chain links TRBV29-1 with TRBJ1-2, with 8 bases that match TRBD1. Germline values: CDR1 SQVTM, CDR2 ANQGSEA. V trimming: 7 bases; J trimming: 3 bases; junction bases outside the gene matches: 13. This CDR3 spans 15 amino acids. Full variable domain (remainder filled in from reference TRBV29-1 and TRBJ1-2): SAVISQKPSRDICQRGTSLTIQCQVDSQVTMMFWYRQQPGQSLTLIATANQGSEATYESGFVIDKFPISRPNLTFSTLTVSNMSPEDSSIYLCSAPITGGAYYGYTFGSGTRLTVV.

This clonotype turned up a few times. This CDR3 is CASTLSSNQPQHF. The CDR3 region has the DNA TGTGCCAGCACTCTTTCTAGCAATCAGCCCCAGCATTTT. The chain has TRBV27 and TRBJ1-5, with D hard to call. The CDR3 consists of 13 residues. The V and J ends lost 7 bases and 0 bases respectively, with 7 bases between them. Germline-derived CDR1 and CDR2 are MNHEY and SMNVEV (reference sequence).

This clonotype was seen ten or more times. The chain links TRBV4-3 to TRBJ2-1, with TRBD2 matching 9 bases. The CDR3 extends over 16 amino acids. CDR1 LGHNA and CDR2 YSLEER come from the germline V gene. V lost 5 bases, J lost 0 bases, and 5 bases stayed unmatched. CDR3 residues: CASSDLAGSSYNEQFF. The DNA of the CDR3 is TGCGCCAGCAGCGACCTAGCGGGGTCCTCCTACAATGAGCAGTTCTTC.

The chain recombines TRBV4-2 with TRBJ2-1; 11 bases fit TRBD1. Losses at the gene ends were 6 bases for V and 5 bases for J; bases not matched to a gene: 12. This CDR3 region has 17 residues. CDR1 and CDR2 from the germline V gene are LGHNA and YNFKEQ. CDR3 amino acids: CASRGTGGVGLHNEQFF. The CDR3 nucleotides read TGTGCCAGCAGGGGGACAGGGGGTGTGGGTTTACACAATGAGCAGTTCTTC.

This clonotype has only a few counts. This sequence joins TRBV7-9 and TRBJ1-2, with D maybe TRBD1 (6 bases). Trimming cost V 1 base and J 2 bases, with 14 bases left between them. Germline loops: CDR1 SEHNR, CDR2 FQNEAQ (reference sequence). The CDR3 is made up of 16 amino acids. In DNA, the CDR3 is TGTGCCAGCAGCTTAGTGGTTGGGGGGCCGAACTATGGCTACACCTTC. Residues: CASSLVVGGPNYGYTF.

The chain combines TRBV7-9 with TRBJ1-1; D is ambiguous. This CDR3 is built from 15 residues. CDR1 is SEHNR and CDR2 is FQNEAQ in the germline V gene (reference sequence). Deletions cut 5 bases from V and 0 bases from J, with 13 bases between. The CDR3: CASSADGRLNTEAFF. CDR3 coding DNA: TGTGCCAGCAGCGCCGACGGACGGTTGAACACTGAAGCTTTCTTT. The whole variable domain, filled in from reference TRBV7-9 and TRBJ1-1, reads DTGVSQNPRHKITKRGQNVTFRCDPISEHNRLYWYRQTLGQGPEFLTYFQNEAQLEKSRLLSDRFSAERPKGSFSTLEIQRTEQGDSAMYLCASSADGRLNTEAFFGQGTRLTVV.

The CDR3: CASSPQGQLNPPETQYF. The CDR3 region has the DNA TGTGCCAGCTCACCACAGGGACAGCTTAACCCGCCAGAGACCCAGTACTTC. V and J are TRBV18 and TRBJ2-5; 7 bases are shared with TRBD1. Germline trimming cut 1 base from V and 4 bases from J; bases unmatched to any gene: 12. The CDR3 covers 17 residues. CDR1 is KGHSH, CDR2 LQKENI, per germline.

This clonotype was counted ten times or more. V gene TRBV14 combines with J gene TRBJ2-5, with 8 bases matching TRBD2. Germline CDR1 is SGHDN and CDR2 is FVKESK. CDR3 length: 19 amino acids. V was clipped by 1 base and J by 2 bases; unmatched bases: 15. The CDR3 here is CASSQVNGLGLDLQETQYF. DNA for the CDR3: TGTGCCAGCAGCCAAGTCAATGGGTTGGGACTAGACTTACAAGAGACCCAGTACTTC.

V usage is TRBV4-2 and J usage is TRBJ1-1; no reliable D call. V was pared by 0 bases and J by 4 bases, with 3 bases between. Germline V gene data show CDR1 as LGHNA and CDR2 as YNFKEQ. This CDR3 spans 12 amino acids. The CDR3 spells CASSQDITEAFF. The CDR3 nucleotides read TGTGCCAGCAGCCAAGATATCACTGAAGCTTTCTTT.

This clonotype was recorded a few times. The chain has TRBV5-4 and TRBJ2-7; D is unclear. V lost 0 bases and J 4 bases, leaving 14 bases between the germline ends. This CDR3 region has 15 residues. Germline CDR1 is SGHNT and CDR2 is YYREEE (reference sequence). The DNA of the CDR3 is TGTGCCAGCAGCTTGGGTCGAGCGCCTATGTACGAGCAGTACTTC. Residues: CASSLGRAPMYEQYF.

The chain joins TRBV7-9 to TRBJ2-7; no clear D. There are 14 residues in the CDR3. CDR1 and CDR2 (germline): SEHNR, FQNEAQ (reference sequence). V lost 5 bases, J lost 0 bases, and 11 bases lay in between. The CDR3 nucleotides are TGTGCCAGCAGCCACCCAGAAAGCTCCTACGAGCAGTACTTC. It specifies CASSHPESSYEQYF.

In this sample, this clonotype turned up many times. The V gene is TRBV7-2, the J gene TRBJ1-2; 8 bases are a match to TRBD1. The CDR3 contains 14 residues. V dropped 1 base and J dropped 4; count of bases not matched to a gene: 2. Looked up from germline, CDR1 is SGHTA and CDR2 is FQGNSA. The CDR3 reads CASSLGTGSYGYTF. The DNA of the CDR3 is TGTGCCAGCAGCTTAGGGACAGGGAGCTATGGCTACACCTTC. Based on the CDR3 plus reference TRBV7-2 and TRBJ1-2, the full variable domain is GAGVSQSPSNKVTEKGKDVELRCDPISGHTALYWYRQSLGQGLEFLIYFQGNSAPDKSGLPSDRFSAERTGGSVSTLTIQRTQQEDSAVYLCASSLGTGSYGYTFGSGTRLTVV.

The chain carries TRBV5-6 and TRBJ2-1, with 12 positions matching TRBD2. Trimming removed 4 bases from V and 0 bases from J; junction bases left unmatched: 8. CDR1 is SGHDT, CDR2 YYEEEE, per germline. The CDR3 has 18 amino acids. The CDR3 reads CASSATSGGLSSYNEQFF. In DNA, the CDR3 is TGTGCCAGCAGCGCGACTAGCGGGGGTCTGAGCTCCTACAATGAGCAGTTCTTC.